This T cell receptor beta chain emerged from a study of response to subunit inactivated influenza vaccine. Findings and limits, study-wide: Researchers suggested that each seasonal influenza vaccination recruits few new T cells.

In TCRdb, the RT-PCR reads were re-called with MiXCR into one record per CDR3 protein. This sample carries around 520,000 distinct CDR3 sequences, about 11% of them seen once, and the ten largest clones take roughly a tenth. CDR3 length: 13 amino acids. Germline assignment: CDR1 LGHNA and CDR2 YSLEER. Trimming left V 0 bases short and J 8 bases short, with 9 bases between. This clonotype was observed a few times. What it binds is unknown. The sequenced sample was PBMCs from blood, obtained on the day of vaccination. This TCR was sampled from a man aged 50 to 60 who received an inactivated influenza vaccine. The rearrangement joins TRBV4-3 to TRBJ2-3; perhaps TRBD1 as D (5 bases). The CDR3 bases are TGCGCCAGCAGCCAAGAGGGGCGCAGTACGCAGTATTTT. Translation gives CASSQEGRSTQYF.